Listed here are 32 T cell receptor beta chains from one sample, sequenced in a study of monozygotic twins with inflammatory bowel disease. TCRdb re-called the 5' RACE reads, yielding one record per CDR3 amino acid sequence without DNA. This repertoire comprises around 410,000 distinct CDR3 sequences; its ten largest clones make up 2% to 3%. The specimen sequenced was blood. These receptors all stem from a human donor with ulcerative colitis or Crohn's disease, or a healthy co-twin of an affected twin (not recorded which).

The chain is built from TRBV12-3 or TRBV12-4 and TRBJ1-2. The CDR3 sequence is 12 residues long. CDR3 sequence: CASSFSDYGYTF.

V usage is TRBV6-1 and J usage is TRBJ2-3; TCRdb lists TRBD1, though no DNA is available to test this call. The CDR3 length is 15 residues. The germline CDR1 and CDR2 sequences are MNHNS and SASEGT. CDR3 residues: CASRVVGAGTDTQYF.

The V gene is TRBV23-1, the J gene TRBJ2-3; TCRdb designates TRBD2, a call that cannot be tested without DNA. TRBV23-1 is labeled an ORF, and its function is uncertain. The CDR3 has 18 amino acids. The CDR3 loop reads CASSQSPRRTSSADTQYF.

The chain has TRBV7-2 and TRBJ2-7; checking the TCRdb D call of TRBD1 is not possible without DNA. The length of the CDR3 is 13 residues. Germline V lookup: CDR1 SGHTA, CDR2 FQGNSA. CDR3 loop: CASSMSPGYEQYF.

The J gene is TRBJ2-3, the V gene TRBV7-8; without DNA, the TCRdb call of TRBD2 cannot be checked. The CDR3 is made up of 15 amino acids. Looked up from germline, CDR1 is SGHVS and CDR2 is FQNEAQ. CDR3 protein: CASSYRDFHTDTQYF.

CDR3 region: CASTTGAEPYGYTF. The chain employs TRBV5-4 and TRBJ1-2; as DNA is missing, the TRBD1 call by TCRdb cannot be tested. The CDR3 has 14 residues. From germline, CDR1 is SGHNT and CDR2 YYREEE (reference sequence).

J is TRBJ2-1 and V is TRBV27; TCRdb lists TRBD2, though no DNA is available to test this call. Germline V gives CDR1 MNHEY, CDR2 SMNVEV (reference sequence). The CDR3 covers 15 residues. CDR3 sequence: CTSSLSLVPYNEQFF.

This chain connects TRBV12-3 or TRBV12-4 to TRBJ2-5; TCRdb's D call of TRBD2 is untestable without DNA. This CDR3 contains 16 residues. The chain's CDR3 is CASSPLAGGLTETQYF.

The genes are TRBV12-3 or TRBV12-4 and TRBJ1-6; TCRdb designates TRBD1, a call that cannot be tested without DNA. This CDR3 has 13 amino acids. The CDR3 loop is CASRDRDNSPLHF.

The chain uses TRBV20-1 and TRBJ2-3; the D call from TCRdb, TRBD2, cannot be confirmed without DNA. This CDR3 is built from 15 residues. Germline V gene sequence: CDR1 DFQATT, CDR2 SNEGSKA (reference sequence). CDR3 amino acids: CSARRLVSPTDTQYF.

The V gene is TRBV10-3, the J gene TRBJ2-1. Germline V gene sequence: CDR1 ENHRY, CDR2 SYGVKD. The CDR3 has 14 amino acids. CDR3 sequence: CVISETGAYNEQFF.

The chain carries TRBV7-2 and TRBJ1-4. This CDR3 comprises 14 residues. CDR1 is SGHTA and CDR2 is FQGNSA in the germline V gene. CDR3 sequence: CASSLLGYREKLFF. Supplemented by reference TRBV7-2 and TRBJ1-4, the full variable domain reads GAGVSQSPSNKVTEKGKDVELRCDPISGHTALYWYRQSLGQGLEFLIYFQGNSAPDKSGLPSDRFSAERTGGSVSTLTIQRTQQEDSAVYLCASSLLGYREKLFFGSGTQLSVL.

The chain joins TRBV20-1 to TRBJ2-1; TCRdb's D call, TRBD2, is unchecked because there is no DNA. This CDR3 comprises 14 residues. Germline V gene lookup returns CDR1 DFQATT and CDR2 SNEGSKA (reference sequence). CDR3 region: CSAGLAGGDNEQFF.

This chain connects TRBV7-9 to TRBJ2-7; TCRdb proposes TRBD1, but this gene call is untestable without DNA. This CDR3 is built from 16 residues. Germline V gene lookup returns CDR1 SEHNR and CDR2 FQNEAQ (reference sequence). The CDR3 spells CASSLIGTGGMYEQYF.

The chain couples TRBV5-1 to TRBJ2-1; TCRdb returns TRBD1, unconfirmable since there is no DNA. Germline assignment: CDR1 SGHRS and CDR2 YFSETQ. The CDR3 consists of 17 residues. CDR3 residues: CASTRAPGGSSYNEQFF.

V gene TRBV6-5 combines with J gene TRBJ2-7; with no DNA, the TCRdb D assignment of TRBD1 cannot be verified. Germline-derived CDR1 and CDR2 are MNHEY and SVGAGI. The CDR3 is made up of 15 amino acids. Here the CDR3 reads CASSYLGEGAYEQYF.

This chain links TRBV3-1 with TRBJ1-2. Per the germline V gene, CDR1 is LGHDT and CDR2 is YNNKEL (reference sequence). The CDR3 extends over 14 amino acids. CDR3 region: CASTATKNSYGYTF.

The CDR3: CSAYGAQQETQYF. The rearrangement links TRBV20-1 to TRBJ2-5; TCRdb reports TRBD1, a call that lacks DNA to check it against. This CDR3 spans 13 amino acids. CDR1 is DFQATT, CDR2 SNEGSKA, per germline (reference sequence).

Here the CDR3 reads CASSILSGQGGRRTEAFF. The rearrangement joins TRBV19 to TRBJ1-1; TCRdb names TRBD1, which stays unverified in the absence of DNA. Germline V lookup: CDR1 LNHDA, CDR2 SQIVND (reference sequence). This CDR3 is 18 amino acids long.

The CDR3 sequence is CASSLAAGSNQPQHF. This sequence joins TRBV5-1 and TRBJ1-5. Germline V lookup: CDR1 SGHRS, CDR2 YFSETQ. CDR3 length: 15 amino acids.

The chain is built from TRBV20-1 and TRBJ2-2; TCRdb lists TRBD1, though no DNA is available to test this call. CDR1 and CDR2 from the germline V gene are DFQATT and SNEGSKA (reference sequence). The CDR3 sequence is 13 residues long. The CDR3 loop is CSARDRGTGELFF.

The rearrangement links TRBV4-1 to TRBJ1-5; TCRdb lists TRBD1, though no DNA is available to test this call. The V gene's germline CDR1 is MGHRA and CDR2 YSYEKL. The CDR3 is 19 amino acids. The CDR3 protein is CASSQEYGTAFSSNQPQHF.

V gene TRBV15 combines with J gene TRBJ2-7; the TRBD1 assignment by TCRdb is unverifiable without DNA. The germline V gene has CDR1 LNHNV and CDR2 YYDKDF (reference sequence). The CDR3 extends over 13 amino acids. The chain's CDR3 is CATSRGTGVEQYF.

V is TRBV13 and J is TRBJ1-1. This CDR3 has 13 residues. Germline loops: CDR1 PRHDT, CDR2 FYEKMQ (reference sequence). The CDR3 region is CASSHGRDPEAFF.

The rearrangement uses TRBV5-6 and TRBJ2-7; TCRdb's D call, TRBD1, is unchecked because there is no DNA. The CDR3 runs to 15 residues. CDR1 and CDR2 (germline): SGHDT, YYEEEE. The CDR3 sequence is CASSFRETWYYEQYF.

The chain joins TRBV30 to TRBJ1-2; the TCRdb call, TRBD1, lacks DNA for checking. There are 14 residues in the CDR3. Germline CDR1 GTSNPN, CDR2 SVGIG (reference sequence). CDR3 region: CAWIGARTNYGYTF.

The CDR3 loop is CASSPSSTQVLGEQFF. This rearrangement joins TRBV18 to TRBJ2-1. The V gene's germline CDR1 is KGHSH and CDR2 LQKENI. The CDR3 has 16 amino acids.

The CDR3 sequence: CACSVDPGYQPQHF. The chain couples TRBV9 to TRBJ1-5. The CDR3 spans 14 residues. Germline values: CDR1 SGDLS, CDR2 YYNGEE. Using reference TRBV9 and TRBJ1-5 for the parts outside the CDR3, the full variable domain is DSGVTQTPKHLITATGQRVTLRCSPRSGDLSVYWYQQSLDQGLQFLIQYYNGEERAKGNILERFSAQQFPDLHSELNLSSLELGDSALYFCACSVDPGYQPQHFGDGTRLSIL.

CDR3 residues: CSARVEGGEGYTF. The rearrangement uses TRBV20-1 and TRBJ1-2; there is no DNA to check the TCRdb D call of TRBD1. Per the germline V gene, CDR1 is DFQATT and CDR2 is SNEGSKA (reference sequence). The CDR3 totals 13 residues.

The chain joins TRBV30 to TRBJ2-1. Per germline, CDR1 GTSNPN and CDR2 SVGIG (reference sequence). This CDR3 has 13 amino acids. The CDR3 loop is CAWSVHLGNEQFF. The whole variable domain, remainder taken from reference TRBV30 and TRBJ2-1, is SQTIHQWPATLVQPVGSPLSLECTVEGTSNPNLYWYRQAAGRGLQLLFYSVGIGQISSEVPQNLSASRPQDRQFILSSKKLLLSDSGFYLCAWSVHLGNEQFFGPGTRLTVL.

This chain uses TRBV27 with TRBJ1-5. The V gene's germline CDR1 is MNHEY and CDR2 SMNVEV (reference sequence). The CDR3 contains 14 residues. The chain's CDR3 is CASSKFYSNQPQHF.

CDR3 sequence reads: CASRSAGGRGYTF. V is TRBV19 and J is TRBJ1-2; TCRdb returns TRBD1, unconfirmable since there is no DNA. The CDR3 is made up of 13 amino acids. Germline V gene lookup returns CDR1 LNHDA and CDR2 SQIVND (reference sequence).